The sample holds a few counts of the clone carrying this TCR beta chain. Its antigen is still unknown. These data are taken from a study of CD8 T cells in ankylosing spondylitis. Study outcomes and limitations: Ankylosing spondylitis blood appeared to be characterized by a TCR beta motif of eight highly homologous variants. Prior literature has documented some motif variants in synovial fluid and blood from reactive arthritis. Clones linked to disease were reported to show significant enrichment in matched ankylosing spondylitis synovial fluid. Within peripheral blood, clones linked to disease were CD8+ and relatively rare.

Libraries of TCR beta came from quantitative 5'-RACE with molecular barcodes. TCRdb processed the 5' RACE reads anew with MiXCR; each CDR3 protein has one entry. Of about 440,000 distinct CDR3 sequences listed, more than 15% were seen once; the top ten hold just over 1%. This CDR3 region has 14 residues. The V and J ends lost 4 bases and 7 bases respectively, with 15 bases between them. Germline CDR1 SGHKS, CDR2 YYEKEE (reference sequence). The V gene is TRBV5-5, the J gene TRBJ2-1; weak D call: TRBD1 (7 bases). The receptor's source is a male donor with ankylosing spondylitis. Sequences were obtained from blood, either unsorted or a sorted T cell fraction (not recorded which). In DNA form, the CDR3 reads TGTGCCAGCAGCCGAGCACCAGGGGGGAATGAGCAGTTCTTC. It yields the protein CASSRAPGGNEQFF.